The present T cell receptor (beta chain) was sequenced within a study of CD8+CD57+ T cells in acquired aplastic anemia. Turning to the study itself: Sorted CD4+ and CD8+ cell DNA averaged about 3 ug. Reads per healthy sample averaged roughly 10 million (CD4+) and about 12 million (CD8+). General study findings and limits: Patients and controls shared 25 to 30 CD8+ CDR3 sequences. Patients versus controls showed no significant CD8+ Simpson's diversity difference.

Between the trimmed V and J ends, which lost 3 bases and 5 bases, there was a span of 11 bases. CDR1 DFQATT and CDR2 SNEGSKA come from the germline V gene (reference sequence). CDR3 size: 12 residues. The TCR beta profiling, which covered VDJ combination and CDR3 sequence, was carried out using genomic DNA as the template. MiXCR was run by TCRdb on the reads, yielding one entry per CDR3 protein. This sample carries approximately 200,000 distinct CDR3 sequences, roughly 55% of them seen once, and the ten largest clones take less than 30%. Comments on this clonotype: Its antigen is not identified.

The sequence was collected from a human donor in good health. Specimen: sorted CD4+, CD8+, or CD8+CD57+ T cells (not recorded which) from PBMCs. J is TRBJ2-7 and V is TRBV20-1; D unresolved. CDR3 nucleotide sequence: TGCAGTGCTAGCCCCGAGGCCCACGAGCAGTACTTC. Its protein product is CSASPEAHEQYF.